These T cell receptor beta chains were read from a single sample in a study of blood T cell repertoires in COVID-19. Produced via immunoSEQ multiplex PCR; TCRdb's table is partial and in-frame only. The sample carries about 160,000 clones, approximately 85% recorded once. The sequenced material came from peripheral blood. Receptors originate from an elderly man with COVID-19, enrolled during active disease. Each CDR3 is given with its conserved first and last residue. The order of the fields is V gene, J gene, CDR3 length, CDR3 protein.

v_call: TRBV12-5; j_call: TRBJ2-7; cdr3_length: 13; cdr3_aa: CASATDRDYEQYF
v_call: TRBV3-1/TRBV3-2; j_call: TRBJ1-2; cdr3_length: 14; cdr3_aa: CASSPNPQGGGYTF
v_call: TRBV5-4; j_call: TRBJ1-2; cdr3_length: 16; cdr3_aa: CASSLASGRGDYDYTF
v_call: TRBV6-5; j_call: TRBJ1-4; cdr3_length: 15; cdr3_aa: CASRSTGISEEKLFF
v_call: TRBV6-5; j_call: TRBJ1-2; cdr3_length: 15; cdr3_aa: CASTRDRSLAGGYTF
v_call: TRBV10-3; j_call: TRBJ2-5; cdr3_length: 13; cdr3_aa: CAIGGQGTETQYF
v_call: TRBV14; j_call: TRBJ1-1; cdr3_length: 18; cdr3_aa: CASSQDFVGQGANTEAFF
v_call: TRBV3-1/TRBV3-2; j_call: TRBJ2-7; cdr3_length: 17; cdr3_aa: CASSPPPQGMISYEQYF
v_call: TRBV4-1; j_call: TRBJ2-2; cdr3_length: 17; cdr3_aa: CASSQGSLYIGTGELFF
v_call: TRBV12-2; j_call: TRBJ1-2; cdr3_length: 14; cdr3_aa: CASPPQQQDYGYTF
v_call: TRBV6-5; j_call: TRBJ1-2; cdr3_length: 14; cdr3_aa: CASSNTGGADGYTF
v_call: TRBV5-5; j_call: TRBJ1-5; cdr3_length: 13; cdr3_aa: CASSLTVNQPQHF
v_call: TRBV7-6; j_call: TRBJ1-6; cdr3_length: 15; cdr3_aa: CASSYRQGPNSPLHF